These T cell receptor beta chains were read from a single sample in a study of T cell responses to AZD1222 COVID-19 vaccine. Repertoires were generated with immunoSEQ multiplex PCR, while TCRdb's copy carries only in-frame clones and drops some. Of roughly 95,000 clones detected, 88% appear once; the ten largest clones hold approximately 2.8%. Specimen: peripheral blood, collected on day 0 of AZD1222 vaccination. Receptors originate from an adult in good health. Both conserved end residues are part of each CDR3. Fields, in order: D gene, clone size, J gene, V gene, CDR3 DNA, CDR3 protein. The D gene is left open where the match is weak. Clone size is not always given. Where it is, it says once, few, many or a class for expanded clones.

TRBD1	NA	TRBJ2-5	TRBV9	TGTGCCAGCAGCGTCGCCGGAGACAGGGGGCGGGAGACCCAGTACTTC	CASSVAGDRGRETQYF
NA	NA	TRBJ1-2	TRBV6-5	TGTGCCAGCAGTTCTACAGGGAACCCCCCTCACTATGGCTACACCTTC	CASSSTGNPPHYGYTF
TRBD2	NA	TRBJ2-7	TRBV7-3	TGTGCCAGCAGCACTAGCGGGAGTGGGTACGAGCAGTACTTC	CASSTSGSGYEQYF
NA	NA	TRBJ2-1	TRBV14	TGTGCCAGCAGCCGAAACGGGATCTTCTACAATGAGCAGTTCTTC	CASSRNGIFYNEQFF
NA	once	TRBJ1-2	TRBV6-1	TGTGCCAGCAGTGAACCGGGCGCCTATGGCTACACCTTC	CASSEPGAYGYTF
TRBD2	NA	TRBJ2-7	TRBV3-1/TRBV3-2	TGTGCCAGCAGGTCGGGACTAGCCGGCTACGAGCAGTACTTC	CASRSGLAGYEQYF
NA	NA	TRBJ2-2	TRBV24-1	TGTGCCACCAGTGACCCTGGAGTGAACACCGGGGAGCTGTTTTTT	CATSDPGVNTGELFF
TRBD2	NA	TRBJ2-3	TRBV30	TGTGCCTGGAATTACGGGAGGCAATTCAGAGCCGGGAGCACAGATACGCAGTATTTT	CAWNYGRQFRAGSTDTQYF
TRBD1	NA	TRBJ1-2	TRBV11-1	TGTGCCAGCAGCCTCCCTGGACAGGGCGGATATGGCTACACCTTC	CASSLPGQGGYGYTF
TRBD1	few	TRBJ1-5	TRBV28	TGTGCCAGCAGTCAGACAGGGGGCAATCAGCCCCAGCATTTT	CASSQTGGNQPQHF
NA	NA	TRBJ2-5	TRBV15	TGTGCCACCAGCAGAGATAACGGCGAGACCCAGTACTTC	CATSRDNGETQYF
NA	NA	TRBJ2-7	TRBV5-4	TGTGCCAGCAGCTTATCAGGATTTGTGTACGAGCAGTACTTC	CASSLSGFVYEQYF
TRBD1	NA	TRBJ1-5	TRBV5-5	TGTGCCAGCAAGAGGACAGGGGGTAATAGCAATCAGCCCCAGCATTTT	CASKRTGGNSNQPQHF
TRBD1	few	TRBJ2-2	TRBV5-1	TGCGCCAGCAGTCCGGACAGGGTGGCCGGGGAGCTGTTTTTT	CASSPDRVAGELFF
NA	NA	TRBJ1-5	TRBV6-2/TRBV6-3	TGTGCCAGCAGTTACTCGAGATCCCGGGTTCGCAATCAGCCCCAGCATTTT	CASSYSRSRVRNQPQHF
NA	NA	TRBJ1-4	TRBV9	TGTGCCAGCAGCCCGAGGGCAACTAATGAAAAACTGTTTTTT	CASSPRATNEKLFF
NA	NA	TRBJ1-1	TRBV12-5	TGTGCTAGTGGTTTGGTCCTAGGACATCACACTGAAGCTTTCTTT	CASGLVLGHHTEAFF
NA	NA	TRBJ1-3	TRBV30	TGTGCCTGGAGTGCCGGCCTAGGAAACACCATATATTTT	CAWSAGLGNTIYF
TRBD1	NA	TRBJ1-4	TRBV3-1/TRBV3-2	TGTGCCAGCAGCCATCAGAAGGGGGCGCTTGAAAAACTGTTTTTT	CASSHQKGALEKLFF
NA	NA	TRBJ1-1	TRBV5-4	TGTGCCAGCAGCTTGTTTACCGCAGTGTTCATGAACACTGAAGCTTTCTTT	CASSLFTAVFMNTEAFF
NA	NA	TRBJ1-4	TRBV5-6	TGTGCCAGCAGCTACGGACGAAATGAAAAACTGTTTTTT	CASSYGRNEKLFF
TRBD1	NA	TRBJ1-3	TRBV7-9	TGTGCCAGCAGCCGGCGGCAGGGGGCCGACACCATATATTTT	CASSRRQGADTIYF
NA	NA	TRBJ1-2	TRBV4-2	TGTGCCAGCAGCCAAGCCCCCGTTACTAATATGAGAGCTAACTATGGCTACACCTTC	CASSQAPVTNMRANYGYTF
NA	NA	TRBJ1-4	TRBV7-9	TGTGCCAGCAGCCTAGACAGGATGAACGAAAAACTGTTTTTT	CASSLDRMNEKLFF
TRBD2	NA	TRBJ2-7	TRBV19	TGTGCCAGTAGTATCGGGAGGGGCTCCTACGAGCAGTACTTC	CASSIGRGSYEQYF
NA	NA	TRBJ2-1	TRBV30	TGTGCCTGGAGTGTAAGCACTTTAAGCAATGAGCAGTTCTTC	CAWSVSTLSNEQFF
TRBD1	NA	TRBJ2-3	TRBV28	TGTGCCAGCAGCCCCGGGACAGGTAGCACAGATACGCAGTATTTT	CASSPGTGSTDTQYF
NA	once	TRBJ2-3	TRBV29-1	TGCAGCGTCTCCCCGCGGGCAGGTACTAGCACAGATACGCAGTATTTT	CSVSPRAGTSTDTQYF
NA	NA	TRBJ1-1	TRBV18	TGTGCCAGCTCACCAAATACACAGGGATCTGAAGCTTTCTTT	CASSPNTQGSEAFF
NA	NA	TRBJ2-7	TRBV12-3/TRBV12-4	TGTGCCAGCAGTTACCTATACGAGCAGTACTTC	CASSYLYEQYF
TRBD1	NA	TRBJ2-7	TRBV20-1	TGCAGTGCTAGTATCTCGGGACAGTACGTCCACGAGCAGTACTTC	CSASISGQYVHEQYF
NA	NA	TRBJ1-2	TRBV19	TGTGCCAGTAGTATACTGGGCGCAGGTTCTGGCTACACCTTC	CASSILGAGSGYTF
NA	NA	TRBJ2-3	TRBV7-2	TGTGCCAGCAGCTTAGCTCCGGGCACAGATACGCAGTATTTT	CASSLAPGTDTQYF
TRBD1	NA	TRBJ1-1	TRBV18	TGTGCCAGCTCACCTCTACCGACAGGGCGGAGAGGAAAGGACACTGAAGCTTTCTTT	CASSPLPTGRRGKDTEAFF
TRBD1	few	TRBJ2-3	TRBV25-1	TGTGCCAGCGGACAGGCCGACCCAGATACGCAGTATTTT	CASGQADPDTQYF
TRBD2	once	TRBJ2-1	TRBV9	TGTGCCAGCAGCGTAGGGATAGCGGGAGGGCTCGTGGACAATGAGCAGTTCTTC	CASSVGIAGGLVDNEQFF
NA	NA	TRBJ1-1	TRBV28	TGTGCCAGCAGTCCCAGAAAACCCGGGAACACTGAAGCTTTCTTT	CASSPRKPGNTEAFF
NA	NA	TRBJ1-2	TRBV7-9	TGTGCCAGCAGCTTAGGACTTCTGGGTTCCGGCCAACTTAACTATGGCTACACCTTC	CASSLGLLGSGQLNYGYTF
TRBD1	NA	TRBJ1-2	TRBV9	TGTGCCAGCAGCGCGGGACAGGGGTCCTATGGCTACACCTTC	CASSAGQGSYGYTF
TRBD2	NA	TRBJ2-7	TRBV6-5	TGTGCCAGCAGTTACTCCGTTAATAGCGGGAAGATAGAGCAGTACTTC	CASSYSVNSGKIEQYF
NA	NA	TRBJ1-4	TRBV5-1	TGCGCCAGCAGCATGGACAGTGTTAATGAAAAACTGTTTTTT	CASSMDSVNEKLFF
TRBD1	NA	TRBJ2-6	TRBV9	TGTGCCAGCAGCCCCCGGGACAGGGTCCTCTCTGGGGCCAACGTCCTGACTTTC	CASSPRDRVLSGANVLTF
TRBD2	NA	TRBJ2-7	TRBV9	TGTGCCAGCAGCGTAGAGGCTAGCGGGAGCTGGTACGAGCAGTACTTC	CASSVEASGSWYEQYF
NA	NA	TRBJ2-1	TRBV19	TGTGCCAGTAGTATCGGCAGCGGACTATCCTACAATGAGCAGTTCTTC	CASSIGSGLSYNEQFF
NA	NA	TRBJ1-6	TRBV14	TGTGCCAGCAGCCAAGATATGGCGCGCCTCCACTTT	CASSQDMARLHF
TRBD2	NA	TRBJ2-1	TRBV7-8	TGTGCCAGCAGCTTAAGCCCCGGGACTAGCTCTTACAATGAGCAGTTCTTC	CASSLSPGTSSYNEQFF
NA	NA	TRBJ1-1	TRBV5-1	TGCGCCAGCAGCTTTTTCGGGGGTATAAACACTGAAGCTTTCTTT	CASSFFGGINTEAFF
NA	NA	TRBJ1-4	TRBV2	TGTGCCAGCAGGCTCAGGGGCCAGGAGGAAAAACTGTTTTTT	CASRLRGQEEKLFF
NA	NA	TRBJ1-6	TRBV13	TGTGCCAGCAGCTCAAAGAGGTCCAGAGTACTCCCACCTCCCCTCCACTTT	CASSSKRSRVLPPPLHF
NA	NA	TRBJ1-1	TRBV10-3	TGTGCCATTCAATCGGGGAGAACTGAAGCTTTCTTT	CAIQSGRTEAFF